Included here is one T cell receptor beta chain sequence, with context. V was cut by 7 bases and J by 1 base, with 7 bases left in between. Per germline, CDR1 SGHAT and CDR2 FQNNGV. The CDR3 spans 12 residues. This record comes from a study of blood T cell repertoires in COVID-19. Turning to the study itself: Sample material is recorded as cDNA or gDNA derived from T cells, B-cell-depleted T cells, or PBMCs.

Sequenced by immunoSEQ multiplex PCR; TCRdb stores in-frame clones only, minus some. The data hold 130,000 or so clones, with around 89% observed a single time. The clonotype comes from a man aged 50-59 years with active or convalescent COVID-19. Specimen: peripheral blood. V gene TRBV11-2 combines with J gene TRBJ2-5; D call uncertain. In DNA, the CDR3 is TGTGCCAGCACCCTGAGCCAAGAGACCCAGTACTTC. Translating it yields CASTLSQETQYF.